Listed below are T cell receptor beta chains from one sample, sequenced in a study of blood T cell repertoires in COVID-19. The repertoire was sequenced with immunoSEQ multiplex PCR; TCRdb's copy has only in-frame clones and lacks some. The repertoire holds just over 650,000 clones, with over 80% as singletons. The sequenced material came from peripheral blood. The receptor set was obtained from a woman between 18 and 29 years old with acute or convalescent COVID-19. Both conserved end residues are part of each CDR3. The D gene is left open where the match is weak. Only part of the rows carry a size: once, few, many, or a class if the clone is expanded.

CDR3,DNA,D,size,J,length,V
CASSPPRGLNTEAFF,TGTGCCAGCAGTCCCCCGAGAGGGCTGAACACTGAAGCTTTCTTT,.,.,TRBJ1-1,15,TRBV25-1
CASSGGFSYEQYF,TGTGCCAGTAGCGGGGGGTTCTCCTACGAGCAGTACTTC,TRBD2,.,TRBJ2-7,13,TRBV6-5
CASSVRGNTEAFF,TGTGCCAGCAGTGTGAGAGGGAACACTGAAGCTTTCTTT,.,.,TRBJ1-1,13,TRBV2
CASSSGTGGADTQYF,TGTGCCAGCAGCTCAGGGACAGGGGGCGCAGATACGCAGTATTTT,TRBD1,.,TRBJ2-3,15,TRBV11-2
CASSVPGQNQPQHF,TGTGCCAGCAGTGTACCGGGACAGAATCAGCCCCAGCATTTT,TRBD1,once,TRBJ1-5,14,TRBV25-1
CAWSVKGAYGYTF,TGTGCCTGGAGTGTAAAGGGGGCGTATGGCTACACCTTC,TRBD1,.,TRBJ1-2,13,TRBV30
CSVASGQGGETQYF,TGCAGCGTTGCATCGGGACAGGGGGGCGAGACCCAGTACTTC,TRBD1,.,TRBJ2-5,14,TRBV29-1
CASTGQDPSPLHF,TGTGCCAGCACTGGACAAGACCCCTCGCCCCTCCACTTT,.,few,TRBJ1-6,13,TRBV6-5
CASGLARGQGFRNEQFF,TGTGCTAGTGGTTTGGCCCGGGGACAGGGGTTTCGTAATGAGCAGTTCTTC,TRBD1,.,TRBJ2-1,17,TRBV12-5
CASSRGTLSGGTSYEQYF,TGTGCCAGCAGTCGGGGTACTTTGAGCGGGGGAACCTCCTACGAGCAGTACTTC,TRBD2,.,TRBJ2-7,18,TRBV6-2/TRBV6-3
CASSPGQGGEKLFF,TGTGCCAGCAGCCCCGGACAGGGCGGTGAAAAACTGTTTTTT,TRBD1,.,TRBJ1-4,14,TRBV7-2
CAWRAPGNSYEQYF,TGTGCCTGGAGGGCCCCGGGGAATTCCTACGAGCAGTACTTC,.,.,TRBJ2-7,14,TRBV30
CASVGGLTDTQYF,TGTGCCAGCGTAGGAGGCCTCACAGATACGCAGTATTTT,.,.,TRBJ2-3,13,TRBV2
CASSHGLAGDYYEQYF,TGTGCCAGCAGTCACGGACTAGCGGGGGATTACTACGAGCAGTACTTC,TRBD2,.,TRBJ2-7,16,TRBV28
CATQGVYNEQFF,TGTGCCACCCAAGGGGTTTACAATGAGCAGTTCTTC,.,once,TRBJ2-1,12,TRBV11-2
CAEQGGTGAYNEQFF,TGTGCCGAACAGGGGGGGACTGGCGCATACAATGAGCAGTTCTTC,.,once,TRBJ2-1,15,TRBV2
CASSPFGQGGDEQFF,TGTGCCAGCAGCCCCTTCGGTCAGGGGGGTGATGAGCAGTTCTTC,.,.,TRBJ2-1,15,TRBV11-2
CASSSPQGGPGNTQYF,TGTGCCAGCAGCTCCCCTCAGGGGGGTCCTGGGAATACGCAGTATTTT,.,.,TRBJ2-3,16,TRBV7-3
CASSSSGTAIQYF,TGTGCCAGCAGTAGTTCCGGGACAGCCATTCAGTACTTC,TRBD1,.,TRBJ2-4,13,TRBV6-2/TRBV6-3
CAISGYPFLAQHF,TGTGCCATTAGCGGGTACCCGTTCTTGGCCCAGCATTTT,.,.,TRBJ1-5,13,TRBV19
CASSDSQGTDTQYF,TGTGCCAGCAGTGACTCTCAGGGGACAGATACGCAGTATTTT,.,.,TRBJ2-3,14,TRBV6-4
CASSSSGGPNEQFF,TGTGCCAGCAGCTCCAGCGGGGGGCCCAATGAGCAGTTCTTC,TRBD2,.,TRBJ2-1,14,TRBV5-4
CASSLEGQGGGQPQHF,TGCGCCAGCAGCTTGGAAGGCCAGGGCGGCGGACAGCCCCAGCATTTT,.,.,TRBJ1-5,16,TRBV5-1
CASSSAPDRSFYGYTF,TGTGCCAGCAGTTCAGCACCGGACAGGTCATTCTATGGCTACACCTTC,TRBD1,.,TRBJ1-2,16,TRBV6-2/TRBV6-3
CASNLEPLFGNTIYF,TGTGCCAGCAATTTGGAGCCCCTCTTTGGAAACACCATATATTTT,.,.,TRBJ1-3,15,TRBV2
CASSGQRNNSPLHF,TGTGCCAGCAGTGGACAGAGAAATAATTCACCCCTCCACTTT,.,.,TRBJ1-6,14,TRBV2
CATSIRPGQGGKVTDTQYF,TGTGCCACCAGCATACGACCGGGACAGGGGGGGAAAGTCACAGATACGCAGTATTTT,TRBD1,.,TRBJ2-3,19,TRBV24-1
CASSWGQIKEAFF,TGTGCCAGCAGCTGGGGACAGATTAAAGAAGCTTTCTTT,TRBD1,.,TRBJ1-1,13,TRBV7-7
CASSERGRNYGYTF,TGTGCCAGCAGTGAAAGAGGGCGGAACTATGGCTACACCTTC,.,.,TRBJ1-2,14,TRBV6-1
CASSLGRDYEQYF,TGCGCCAGCAGCTTGGGGAGGGATTACGAGCAGTACTTC,.,.,TRBJ2-7,13,TRBV5-1
CASSLLTGIGEKLFF,TGCGCCAGCAGCCTGTTGACAGGGATAGGGGAAAAACTGTTTTTT,TRBD1,.,TRBJ1-4,15,TRBV5-1
CASSFGGTDYNSPLHF,TGTGCCAGCAGCTTCGGCGGGACAGACTATAATTCACCCCTCCACTTT,TRBD1,.,TRBJ1-6,16,TRBV7-2
CASSHSARGAATDTQYF,TGTGCCAGCAGCCACTCGGCGCGGGGGGCCGCCACAGATACGCAGTATTTT,TRBD2,.,TRBJ2-3,17,TRBV7-2
CASRGRGQGASGYTF,TGTGCCAGCAGGGGAAGGGGACAGGGGGCTAGTGGCTACACCTTC,TRBD1,.,TRBJ1-2,15,TRBV5-6
CASSQDLDNWSQPQHF,TGCGCCAGCAGCCAAGATCTGGACAACTGGAGTCAGCCCCAGCATTTT,.,.,TRBJ1-5,16,TRBV4-3